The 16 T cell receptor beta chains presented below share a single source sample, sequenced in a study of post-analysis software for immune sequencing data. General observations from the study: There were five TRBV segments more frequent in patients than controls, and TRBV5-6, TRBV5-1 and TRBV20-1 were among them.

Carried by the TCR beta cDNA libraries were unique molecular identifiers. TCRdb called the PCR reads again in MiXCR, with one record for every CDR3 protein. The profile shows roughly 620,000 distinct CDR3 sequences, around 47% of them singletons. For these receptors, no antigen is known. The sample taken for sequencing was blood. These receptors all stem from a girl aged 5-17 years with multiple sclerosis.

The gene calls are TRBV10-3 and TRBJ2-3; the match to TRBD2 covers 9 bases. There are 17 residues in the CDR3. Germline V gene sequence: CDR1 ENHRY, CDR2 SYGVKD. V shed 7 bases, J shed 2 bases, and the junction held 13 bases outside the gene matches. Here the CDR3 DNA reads TGTGCCATCAAGGGAACGGCTAGCGGGGCCCTCACAGATACGCAGTATTTT. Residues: CAIKGTASGALTDTQYF.

As DNA, the CDR3 is TGTGCCAGCAGTGAATATAAGGCCCGCACAGATACGCAGTATTTT. It encodes CASSEYKARTDTQYF. This chain connects TRBV25-1 to TRBJ2-3, with D uncertain. CDR1 and CDR2 (germline): MGHDK, SYGVNS. Trimming removed 0 bases from V and 1 base from J, with 8 bases in between. This CDR3 has 15 residues.

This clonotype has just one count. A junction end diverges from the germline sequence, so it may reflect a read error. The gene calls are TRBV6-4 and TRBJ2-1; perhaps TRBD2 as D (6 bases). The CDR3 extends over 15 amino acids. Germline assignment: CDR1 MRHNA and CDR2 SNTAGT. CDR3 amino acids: CVSSDLGGNYNEQFF. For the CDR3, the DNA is TGTGTCAGCAGTGACCTCGGGGGAAACTACAATGAGCAGTTCTTC.

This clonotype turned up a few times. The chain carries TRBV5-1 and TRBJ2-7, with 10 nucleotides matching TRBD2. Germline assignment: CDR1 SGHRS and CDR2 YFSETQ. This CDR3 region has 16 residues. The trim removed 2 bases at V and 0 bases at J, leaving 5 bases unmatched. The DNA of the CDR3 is TGCGCCAGCAGCTTCGGACTAGCGGAGAGCTCCTACGAGCAGTACTTC. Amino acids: CASSFGLAESSYEQYF.

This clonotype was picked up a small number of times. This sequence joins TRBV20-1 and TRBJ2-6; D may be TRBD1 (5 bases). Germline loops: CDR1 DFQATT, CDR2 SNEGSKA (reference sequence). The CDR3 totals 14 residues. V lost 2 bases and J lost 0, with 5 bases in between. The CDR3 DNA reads TGCAGTGCTAGAAGGGGCTCTGGGGCCAACGTCCTGACTTTC. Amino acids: CSARRGSGANVLTF.

CDR3 in amino acids: CASSSQRNTEQYF. The CDR3 coding sequence is TGCGCCAGCAGCTCCCAACGGAATACCGAGCAGTACTTC. The chain combines TRBV5-1 with TRBJ2-7, with no clear D. The V gene lost 3 bases and the J gene lost 6 bases, with 13 bases spanning the gap. The CDR3 has 13 residues. CDR1 is SGHRS, CDR2 YFSETQ, per germline.

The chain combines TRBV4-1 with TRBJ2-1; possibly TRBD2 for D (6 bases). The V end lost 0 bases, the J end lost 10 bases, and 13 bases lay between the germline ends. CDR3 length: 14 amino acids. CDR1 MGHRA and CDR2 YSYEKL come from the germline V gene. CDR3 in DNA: TGCGCCAGCAGCCAAGATCCTGGGCGGGACGAGCAGTTCTTC. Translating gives CASSQDPGRDEQFF.

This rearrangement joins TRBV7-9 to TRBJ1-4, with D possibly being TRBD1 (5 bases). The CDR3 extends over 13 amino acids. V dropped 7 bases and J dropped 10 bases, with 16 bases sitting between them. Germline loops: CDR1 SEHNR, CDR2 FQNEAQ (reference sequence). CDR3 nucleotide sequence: TGTGCCAGCAATAAGGGGCAGGGTGGAAAACTGTTTTTT. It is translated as CASNKGQGGKLFF.

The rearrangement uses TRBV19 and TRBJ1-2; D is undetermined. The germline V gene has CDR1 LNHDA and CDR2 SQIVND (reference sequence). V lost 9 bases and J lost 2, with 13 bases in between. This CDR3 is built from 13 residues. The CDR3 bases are TGTGCCAGCGGACGGTCCAGGAACTATGGCTACACCTTC. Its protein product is CASGRSRNYGYTF.

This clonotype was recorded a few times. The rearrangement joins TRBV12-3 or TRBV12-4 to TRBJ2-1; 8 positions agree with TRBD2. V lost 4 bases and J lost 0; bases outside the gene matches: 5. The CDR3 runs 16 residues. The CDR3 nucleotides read TGTGCCAGCAGTTCCGGAGCGGGGGACTCCTACAATGAGCAGTTCTTC. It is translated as CASSSGAGDSYNEQFF.

The CDR3 reads CSVGQGRLDTQYF. In DNA, the CDR3 is TGCAGCGTCGGACAGGGGAGGTTAGATACGCAGTATTTT. The chain combines TRBV29-1 with TRBJ2-3, with 9 bases aligning to TRBD1. J lost 5 bases, V lost 6 bases, and 6 bases had no gene match. Germline V gene sequence: CDR1 SQVTM, CDR2 ANQGSEA. This CDR3 has 13 residues.

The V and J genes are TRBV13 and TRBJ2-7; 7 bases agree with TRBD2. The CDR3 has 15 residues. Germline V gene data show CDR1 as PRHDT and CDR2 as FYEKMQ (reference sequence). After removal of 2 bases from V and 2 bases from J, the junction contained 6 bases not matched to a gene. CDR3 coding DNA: TGTGCCAGCAGCTTAACCCGGGGGGACCCCTACGAGCAGTACTTC. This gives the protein CASSLTRGDPYEQYF.

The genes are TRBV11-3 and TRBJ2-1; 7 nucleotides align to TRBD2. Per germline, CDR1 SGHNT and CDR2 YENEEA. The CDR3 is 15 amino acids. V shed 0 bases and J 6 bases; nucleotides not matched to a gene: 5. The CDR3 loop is CASSLEGLIGNEQFF. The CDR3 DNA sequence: TGTGCCAGCAGCTTAGAGGGACTAATCGGCAATGAGCAGTTCTTC.

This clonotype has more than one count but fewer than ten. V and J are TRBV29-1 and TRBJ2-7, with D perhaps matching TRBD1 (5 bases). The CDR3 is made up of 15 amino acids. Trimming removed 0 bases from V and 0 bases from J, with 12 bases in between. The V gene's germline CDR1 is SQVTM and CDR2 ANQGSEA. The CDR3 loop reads CSVEDVRASSYEQYF. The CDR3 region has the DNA TGCAGCGTTGAAGACGTCAGGGCGAGCTCCTACGAGCAGTACTTC.

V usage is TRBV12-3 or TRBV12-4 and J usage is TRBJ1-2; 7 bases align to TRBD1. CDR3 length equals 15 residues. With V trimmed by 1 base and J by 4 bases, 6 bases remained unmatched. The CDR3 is CASSLEQGRGYGYTF. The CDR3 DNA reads TGTGCCAGCAGTTTAGAACAGGGGAGAGGCTATGGCTACACCTTC.

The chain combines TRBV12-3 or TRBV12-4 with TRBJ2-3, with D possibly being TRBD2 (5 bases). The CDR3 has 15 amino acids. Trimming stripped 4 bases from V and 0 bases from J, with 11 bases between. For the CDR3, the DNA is TGTGCCAGCAGTTGGGCTAGCCCTAGCACAGATACGCAGTATTTT. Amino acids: CASSWASPSTDTQYF.